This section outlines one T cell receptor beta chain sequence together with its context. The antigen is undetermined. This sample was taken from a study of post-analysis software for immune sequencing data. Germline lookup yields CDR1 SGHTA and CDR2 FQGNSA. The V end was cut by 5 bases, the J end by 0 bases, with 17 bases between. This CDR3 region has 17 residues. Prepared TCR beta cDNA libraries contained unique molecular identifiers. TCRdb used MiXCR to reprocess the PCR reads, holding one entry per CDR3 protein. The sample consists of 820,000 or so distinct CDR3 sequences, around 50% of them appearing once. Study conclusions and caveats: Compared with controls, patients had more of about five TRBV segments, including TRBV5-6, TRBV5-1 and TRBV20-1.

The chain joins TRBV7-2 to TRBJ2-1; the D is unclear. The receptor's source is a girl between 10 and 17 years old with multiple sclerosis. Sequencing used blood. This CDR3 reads CASSEQKGRSSYNEQFF. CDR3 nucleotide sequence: TGTGCCAGCAGCGAGCAAAAAGGACGGAGCTCCTACAATGAGCAGTTCTTC. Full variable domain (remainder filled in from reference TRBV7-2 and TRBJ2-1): GAGVSQSPSNKVTEKGKDVELRCDPISGHTALYWYRQSLGQGLEFLIYFQGNSAPDKSGLPSDRFSAERTGGSVSTLTIQRTQQEDSAVYLCASSEQKGRSSYNEQFFGPGTRLTVL.